The 2 T cell receptor beta chains given below trace back to one sample, sequenced in a study of CD8 T cells in Susac syndrome. Random hexamers were used to reverse transcribe an amount of roughly 0.5 to 1 ug RNA. TCRdb ran MiXCR on the immunoSEQ multiplex PCR reads and lists one entry per CDR3 protein. Of around 230,000 distinct CDR3 sequences detected, about 96% appear once; the ten largest clones hold about 0.1%. The sequenced sample was CD4+ T cells from PBMCs. The receptors come from a human donor with Susac syndrome.

The gene calls are TRBV9 and TRBJ2-2; 9 bases are a match to TRBD1. Germline CDR1 SGDLS, CDR2 YYNGEE. The CDR3 runs to 15 residues. With 0 bases clipped from V and 4 bases from J, the junction kept 1 base outside the gene matches. As DNA, the CDR3 is TGTGCCAGCAGCGTAGGGGACAGGGTCACCGGGGAGCTGTTTTTT. Translation: CASSVGDRVTGELFF.

This chain connects TRBV20-1 to TRBJ1-5; tentatively, D is TRBD1 (5 bases). The V gene lost 6 bases and the J gene lost 0 bases, with 15 bases spanning the gap. CDR1 and CDR2 (germline): DFQATT, SNEGSKA (reference sequence). This CDR3 is built from 15 residues. For the CDR3, the DNA is TGCAGTGCGACGCAGGGTCCTCTTAGCAATCAGCCCCAGCATTTT. Amino acids: CSATQGPLSNQPQHF.